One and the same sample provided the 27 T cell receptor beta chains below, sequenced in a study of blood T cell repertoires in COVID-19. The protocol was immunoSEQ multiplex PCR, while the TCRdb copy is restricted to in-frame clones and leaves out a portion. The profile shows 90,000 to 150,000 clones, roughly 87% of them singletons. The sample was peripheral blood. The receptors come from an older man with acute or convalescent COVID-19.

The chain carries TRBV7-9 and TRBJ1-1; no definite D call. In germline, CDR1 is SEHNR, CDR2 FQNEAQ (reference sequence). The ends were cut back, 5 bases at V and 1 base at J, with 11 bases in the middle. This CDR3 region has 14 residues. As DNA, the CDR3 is TGTGCCAGCAGCCCCCGCAACACGAACACTGAAGCTTTCTTT. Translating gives CASSPRNTNTEAFF.

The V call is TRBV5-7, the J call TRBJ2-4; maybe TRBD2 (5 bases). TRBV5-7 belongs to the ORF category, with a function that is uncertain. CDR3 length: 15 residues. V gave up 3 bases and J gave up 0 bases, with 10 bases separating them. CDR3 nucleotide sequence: TGTGCCAGCAGCTCCGGGAAGCTAGCCAAAAACATTCAGTACTTC. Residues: CASSSGKLAKNIQYF.

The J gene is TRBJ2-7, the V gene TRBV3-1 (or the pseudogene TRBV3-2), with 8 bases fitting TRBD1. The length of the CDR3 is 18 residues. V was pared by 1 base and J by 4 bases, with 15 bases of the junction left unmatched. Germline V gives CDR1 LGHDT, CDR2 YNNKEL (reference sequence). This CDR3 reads CASSQGLIGQGNMYEQYF. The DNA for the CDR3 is TGTGCCAGCAGCCAAGGTCTGATCGGACAGGGAAATATGTACGAGCAGTACTTC.

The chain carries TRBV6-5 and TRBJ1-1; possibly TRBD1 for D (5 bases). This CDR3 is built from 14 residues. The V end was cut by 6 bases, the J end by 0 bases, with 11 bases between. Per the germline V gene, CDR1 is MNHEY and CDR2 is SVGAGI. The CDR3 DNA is TGTGCCAGCAGCCGGGACTTCCTGAACACTGAAGCTTTCTTT. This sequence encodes CASSRDFLNTEAFF.

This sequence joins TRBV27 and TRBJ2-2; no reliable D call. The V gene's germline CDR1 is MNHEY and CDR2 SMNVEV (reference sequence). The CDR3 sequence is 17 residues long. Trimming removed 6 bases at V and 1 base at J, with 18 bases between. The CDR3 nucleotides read TGTGCCAGCAGCCCTCTACCCCAAATGTTGAACACCGGGGAGCTGTTTTTT. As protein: CASSPLPQMLNTGELFF.

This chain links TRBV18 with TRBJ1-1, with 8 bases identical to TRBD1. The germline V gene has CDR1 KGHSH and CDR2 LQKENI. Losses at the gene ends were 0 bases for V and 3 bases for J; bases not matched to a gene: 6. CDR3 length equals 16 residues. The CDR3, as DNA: TGTGCCAGCTCACCACCGGTCTTACAGGGGGACACTGAAGCTTTCTTT. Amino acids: CASSPPVLQGDTEAFF. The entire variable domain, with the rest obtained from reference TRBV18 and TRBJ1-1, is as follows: NAGVMQNPRHLVRRRGQEARLRCSPMKGHSHVYWYRQLPEEGLKFMVYLQKENIIDESGMPKERFSAEFPKEGPSILRIQQVVRGDSAAYFCASSPPVLQGDTEAFFGQGTRLTVV.

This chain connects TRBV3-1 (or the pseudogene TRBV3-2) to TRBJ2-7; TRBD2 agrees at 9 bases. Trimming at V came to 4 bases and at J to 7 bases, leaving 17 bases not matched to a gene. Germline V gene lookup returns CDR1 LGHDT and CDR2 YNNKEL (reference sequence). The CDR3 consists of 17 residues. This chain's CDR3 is CASSLRVAGALLLEQYF. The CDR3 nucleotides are TGTGCCAGCAGCCTCCGGGTAGCGGGGGCCCTCCTCCTGGAGCAGTACTTC.

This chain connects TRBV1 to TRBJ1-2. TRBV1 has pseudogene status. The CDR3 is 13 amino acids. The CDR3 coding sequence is TGCACCAGCAGCCGACGGGCTAACTATGGCTACACCTTC. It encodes CTSSRRANYGYTF.

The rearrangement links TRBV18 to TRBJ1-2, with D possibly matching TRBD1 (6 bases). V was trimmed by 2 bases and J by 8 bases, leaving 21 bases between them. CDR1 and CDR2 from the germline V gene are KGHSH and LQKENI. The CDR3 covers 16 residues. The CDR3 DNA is TGTGCCAGCTCACCAAGTTCTCCGGCAACAGGGAAGGGCTACACCTTC. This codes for CASSPSSPATGKGYTF.

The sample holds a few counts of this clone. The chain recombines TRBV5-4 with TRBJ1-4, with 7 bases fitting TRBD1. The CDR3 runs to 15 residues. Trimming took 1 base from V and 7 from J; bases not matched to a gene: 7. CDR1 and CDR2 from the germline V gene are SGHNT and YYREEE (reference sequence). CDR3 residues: CASSLTGALGEKLFF. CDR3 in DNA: TGTGCCAGCAGCTTGACAGGGGCGCTGGGTGAAAAACTGTTTTTT.

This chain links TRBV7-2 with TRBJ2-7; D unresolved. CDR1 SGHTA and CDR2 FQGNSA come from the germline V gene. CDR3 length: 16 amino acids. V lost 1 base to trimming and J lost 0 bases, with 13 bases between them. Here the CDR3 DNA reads TGTGCCAGCAGCTTAGTGGGCTACCCCAGCTCCTACGAGCAGTACTTC. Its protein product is CASSLVGYPSSYEQYF.

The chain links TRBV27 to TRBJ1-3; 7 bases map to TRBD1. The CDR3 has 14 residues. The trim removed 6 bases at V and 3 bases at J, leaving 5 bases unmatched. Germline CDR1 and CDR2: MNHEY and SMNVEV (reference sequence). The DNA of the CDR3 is TGTGCCAGCAGACACAGGGGTGGTGGAAACACCATATATTTT. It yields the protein CASRHRGGGNTIYF.

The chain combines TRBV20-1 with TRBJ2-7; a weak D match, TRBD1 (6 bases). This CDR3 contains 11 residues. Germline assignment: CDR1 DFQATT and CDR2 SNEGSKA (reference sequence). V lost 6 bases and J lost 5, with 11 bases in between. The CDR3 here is CSAVTGNEQYF. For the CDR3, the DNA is TGCAGTGCGGTAACAGGGAACGAGCAGTACTTC.

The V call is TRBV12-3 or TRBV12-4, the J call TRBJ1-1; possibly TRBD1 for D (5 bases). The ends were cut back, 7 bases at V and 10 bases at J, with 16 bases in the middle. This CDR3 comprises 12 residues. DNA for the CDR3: TGTGCCAGCACTGCGGGAAGGGGCACAGCTTTCTTT. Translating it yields CASTAGRGTAFF.

This CDR3 reads CASSDNRGHQPQHF. For the CDR3, the DNA is TGTGCCAGCAGTGATAACAGGGGGCATCAGCCCCAGCATTTT. V and J are TRBV6-1 and TRBJ1-5; TRBD1 aligns across 9 bases. Germline values: CDR1 MNHNS, CDR2 SASEGT. V lost 3 bases to trimming and J lost 5 bases; unmatched junction nucleotides: 2. The CDR3 loop spans 14 amino acids.

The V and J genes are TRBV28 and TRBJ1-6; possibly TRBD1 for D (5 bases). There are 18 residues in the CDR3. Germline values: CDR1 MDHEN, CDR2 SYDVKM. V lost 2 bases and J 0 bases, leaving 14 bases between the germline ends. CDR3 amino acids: CASSLPGLLSSYNSPLHF. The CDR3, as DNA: TGTGCCAGCAGTTTACCGGGACTGCTCAGCTCCTATAATTCACCCCTCCACTTT.

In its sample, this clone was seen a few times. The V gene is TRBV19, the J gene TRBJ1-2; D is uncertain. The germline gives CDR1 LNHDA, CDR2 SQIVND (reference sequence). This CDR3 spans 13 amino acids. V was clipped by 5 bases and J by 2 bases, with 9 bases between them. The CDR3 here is CASSRGLNYGYTF. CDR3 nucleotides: TGTGCCAGTAGTCGTGGCTTGAACTATGGCTACACCTTC. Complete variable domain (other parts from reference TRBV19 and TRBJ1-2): DGGITQSPKYLFRKEGQNVTLSCEQNLNHDAMYWYRQDPGQGLRLIYYSQIVNDFQKGDIAEGYSVSREKKESFPLTVTSAQKNPTAFYLCASSRGLNYGYTFGSGTRLTVV.

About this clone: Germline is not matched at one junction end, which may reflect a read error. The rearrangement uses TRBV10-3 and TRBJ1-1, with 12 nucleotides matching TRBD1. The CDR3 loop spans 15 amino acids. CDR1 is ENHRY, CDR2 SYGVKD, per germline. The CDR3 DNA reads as TGTGCCATCAGCCGGGACAGGGGGCTGAATACTGAAGCTTTCTTT. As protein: CAISRDRGLNTEAFF.

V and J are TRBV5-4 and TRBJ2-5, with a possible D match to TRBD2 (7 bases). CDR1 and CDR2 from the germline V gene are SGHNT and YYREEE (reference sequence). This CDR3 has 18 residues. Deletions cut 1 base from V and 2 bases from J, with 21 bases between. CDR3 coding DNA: TGTGCCAGCAGCTTGTTTCGGGGGGCCCAAACCACGCAAGAGACCCAGTACTTC. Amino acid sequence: CASSLFRGAQTTQETQYF.

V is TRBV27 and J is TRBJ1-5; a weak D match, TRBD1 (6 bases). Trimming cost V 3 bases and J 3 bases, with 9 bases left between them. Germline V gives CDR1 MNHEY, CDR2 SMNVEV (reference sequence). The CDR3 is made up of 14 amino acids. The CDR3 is CASSFQGPNQPQHF. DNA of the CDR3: TGTGCCAGCAGTTTTCAGGGGCCCAATCAGCCCCAGCATTTT.

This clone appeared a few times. For the CDR3, the DNA is TGTGCCAGCAGTCGAAGCTCACAGGCTGATTCACCCCTCCACTTT. This sequence encodes CASSRSSQADSPLHF. The chain links TRBV7-6 to TRBJ1-6, with D perhaps TRBD1 (5 bases). V was clipped by 6 bases and J by 8 bases, with 17 bases between them. In germline, CDR1 is SGHVS, CDR2 FNYEAQ. This CDR3 is 15 amino acids long.

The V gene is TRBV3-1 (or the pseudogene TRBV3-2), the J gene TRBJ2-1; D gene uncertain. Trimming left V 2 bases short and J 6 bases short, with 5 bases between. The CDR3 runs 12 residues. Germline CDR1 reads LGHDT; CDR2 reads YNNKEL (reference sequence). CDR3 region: CASSQNGNEQFF. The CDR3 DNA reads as TGTGCCAGCAGCCAAAACGGCAATGAGCAGTTCTTC.

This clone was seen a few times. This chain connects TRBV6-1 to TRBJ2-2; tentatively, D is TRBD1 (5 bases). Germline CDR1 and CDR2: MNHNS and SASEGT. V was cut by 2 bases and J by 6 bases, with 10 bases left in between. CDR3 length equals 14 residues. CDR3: CASSEFWGPGELFF. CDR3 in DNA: TGTGCCAGCAGTGAATTTTGGGGCCCCGGGGAGCTGTTTTTT.

In DNA form, the CDR3 reads TGTGCCAGTAGTACCCAGGTTCAGGGAAGGGAGCTGTTTTTT. Translated: CASSTQVQGRELFF. V is TRBV19 and J is TRBJ2-2; weak D call: TRBD1 (5 bases). CDR1 and CDR2 from the germline V gene are LNHDA and SQIVND (reference sequence). Trimming cost V 4 bases and J 9 bases, with 15 bases left between them. There are 14 residues in the CDR3.

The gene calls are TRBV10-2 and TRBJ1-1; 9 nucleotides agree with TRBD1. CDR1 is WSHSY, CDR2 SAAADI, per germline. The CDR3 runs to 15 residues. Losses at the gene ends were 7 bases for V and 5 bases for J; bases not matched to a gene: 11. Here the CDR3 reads CASIPQGARYTEAFF. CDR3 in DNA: TGCGCCAGCATTCCACAGGGGGCGAGGTATACTGAAGCTTTCTTT.

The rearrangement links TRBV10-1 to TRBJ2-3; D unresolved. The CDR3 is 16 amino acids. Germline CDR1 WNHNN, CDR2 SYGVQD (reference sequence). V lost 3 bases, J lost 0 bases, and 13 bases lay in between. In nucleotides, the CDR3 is TGCGCCAGCAGTGATTTGGGCCCAACTAGCACAGATACGCAGTATTTT. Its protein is CASSDLGPTSTDTQYF.

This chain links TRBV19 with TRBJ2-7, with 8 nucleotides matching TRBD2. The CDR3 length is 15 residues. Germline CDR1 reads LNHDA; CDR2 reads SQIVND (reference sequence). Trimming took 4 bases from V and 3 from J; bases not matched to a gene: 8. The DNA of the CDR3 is TGTGCCAGTAGTAACCTAGCGGGCGGGAGCTACGAGCAGTACTTC. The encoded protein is CASSNLAGGSYEQYF. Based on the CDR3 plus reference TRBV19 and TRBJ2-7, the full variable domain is DGGITQSPKYLFRKEGQNVTLSCEQNLNHDAMYWYRQDPGQGLRLIYYSQIVNDFQKGDIAEGYSVSREKKESFPLTVTSAQKNPTAFYLCASSNLAGGSYEQYFGPGTRLTVT.